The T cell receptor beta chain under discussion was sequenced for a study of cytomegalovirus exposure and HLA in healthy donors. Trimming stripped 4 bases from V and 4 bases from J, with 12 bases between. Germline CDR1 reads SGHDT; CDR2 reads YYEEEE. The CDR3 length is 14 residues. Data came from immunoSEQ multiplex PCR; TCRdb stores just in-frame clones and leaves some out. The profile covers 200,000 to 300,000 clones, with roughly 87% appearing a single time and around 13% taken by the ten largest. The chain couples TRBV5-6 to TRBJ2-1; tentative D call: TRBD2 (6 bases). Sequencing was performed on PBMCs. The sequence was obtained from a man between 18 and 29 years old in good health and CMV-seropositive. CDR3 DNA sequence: TGTGCCAGCAGCGGCGGGACTTTGTACAATGAGCAGTTCTTC. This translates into CASSGGTLYNEQFF.